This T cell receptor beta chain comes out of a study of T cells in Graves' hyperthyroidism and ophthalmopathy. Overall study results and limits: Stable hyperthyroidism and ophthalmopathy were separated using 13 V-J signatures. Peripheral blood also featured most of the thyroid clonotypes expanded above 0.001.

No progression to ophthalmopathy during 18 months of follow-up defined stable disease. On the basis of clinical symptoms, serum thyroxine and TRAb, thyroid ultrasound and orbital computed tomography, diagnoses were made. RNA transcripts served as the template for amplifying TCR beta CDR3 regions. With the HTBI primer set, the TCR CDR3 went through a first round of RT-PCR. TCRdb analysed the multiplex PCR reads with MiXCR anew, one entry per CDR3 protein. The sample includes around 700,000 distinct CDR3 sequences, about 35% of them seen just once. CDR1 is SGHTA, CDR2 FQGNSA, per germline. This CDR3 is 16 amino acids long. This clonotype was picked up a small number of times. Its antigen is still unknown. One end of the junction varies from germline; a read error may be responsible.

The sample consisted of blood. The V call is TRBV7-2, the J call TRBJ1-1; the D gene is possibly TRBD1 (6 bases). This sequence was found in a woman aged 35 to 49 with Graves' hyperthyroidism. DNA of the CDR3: TGCGCCAGCAGCCTCAGGAGGGGGGCGGGTAGCACTGAAGCTTTCTTT. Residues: CASSLRRGAGSTEAFF. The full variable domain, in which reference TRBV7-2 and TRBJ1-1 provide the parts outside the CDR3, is GAGVSQSPSNKVTEKGKDVELRCDPISGHTALYWYRQSLGQGLEFLIYFQGNSAPDKSGLPSDRFSAERTGGSVSTLTIQRTQQEDSAVYLCASSLRRGAGSTEAFFGQGTRLTVV.